A selection of T cell receptor beta chains follows, all from one sample in a study of T cells in Graves' hyperthyroidism and ophthalmopathy. TCRdb processed the multiplex PCR reads anew with MiXCR; each CDR3 protein has one entry. The table records 500,000 to 750,000 distinct CDR3 sequences, 15% to 17% of them present only once. Sequenced: blood. Receptors originate from a young woman with Graves' hyperthyroidism. Each CDR3 is given with its conserved first and last residue. Fields, in order: clone size, V gene, D gene, J gene, CDR3 DNA, CDR3 protein. The D gene is left open where the match is weak. Clone size is shown for a subset of rows, as once, few, many or a class of expanded clone.

abundance: few
v_gene: TRBV4-2
d_gene: -
j_gene: TRBJ2-2
CDR3nt: TGTGCCAGCAGCCTCTCCCGAGAGGTAACCGGGGAGCTGTTTTTT
CDR3aa: CASSLSREVTGELFF

abundance: -
v_gene: TRBV12-3/TRBV12-4
d_gene: -
j_gene: TRBJ2-2
CDR3nt: TGTGCCAGCAGTTTTGGGGGGACCGGCGGGGAGCTGTTTTTT
CDR3aa: CASSFGGTGGELFF

abundance: many
v_gene: TRBV20-1
d_gene: -
j_gene: TRBJ2-5
CDR3nt: TGCAGTGCTAGTGGAGCGGAAGAGACCCAGTACTTC
CDR3aa: CSASGAEETQYF

abundance: many
v_gene: TRBV12-3/TRBV12-4
d_gene: -
j_gene: TRBJ2-7
CDR3nt: TGTGCCAGCAGGGAGGGATTCTACGAGCAGTACTTC
CDR3aa: CASREGFYEQYF

abundance: many
v_gene: TRBV10-3
d_gene: TRBD1
j_gene: TRBJ1-3
CDR3nt: TGTGCCATCAGTGAGTCTGACAGGGTTGGATCTTCTGGAAACACCATATATTTT
CDR3aa: CAISESDRVGSSGNTIYF

abundance: many
v_gene: TRBV30
d_gene: TRBD2
j_gene: TRBJ2-3
CDR3nt: TGTGCCTGGAGTGTACTCGCGGGAGGGCCGGATACGCAGTATTTT
CDR3aa: CAWSVLAGGPDTQYF

abundance: many
v_gene: TRBV3-1
d_gene: -
j_gene: TRBJ2-3
CDR3nt: TGTGCCAGCAGCCAAGAGGGCCTGCCACGAGAAGCGCAGTATTTT
CDR3aa: CASSQEGLPREAQYF

abundance: many
v_gene: TRBV29-1
d_gene: TRBD1
j_gene: TRBJ2-7
CDR3nt: TGCAGCGTTCGACAGGGCAGCTCCTACGAGCAGTACTTC
CDR3aa: CSVRQGSSYEQYF

abundance: many
v_gene: TRBV20-1
d_gene: -
j_gene: TRBJ2-7
CDR3nt: TGCAGTGCTAGAGCGAGGGGTTACTACGAGCAGTACTTC
CDR3aa: CSARARGYYEQYF

abundance: few
v_gene: TRBV3-1
d_gene: -
j_gene: TRBJ1-2
CDR3nt: TGTGCCAGCAGCCAATTAGCGCGGTCCGAGACGTATGGCTACACCTTC
CDR3aa: CASSQLARSETYGYTF

abundance: many
v_gene: TRBV7-6
d_gene: -
j_gene: TRBJ2-7
CDR3nt: TGTGCCAGCAGCGCGGGACAGTTGTACGAGCAGTACTTC
CDR3aa: CASSAGQLYEQYF

abundance: many
v_gene: TRBV15
d_gene: -
j_gene: TRBJ2-2
CDR3nt: TGTGCCACCAGCAGAGATCGACCTGACACCGGGGAGCTGTTTTTT
CDR3aa: CATSRDRPDTGELFF

abundance: -
v_gene: TRBV4-3
d_gene: -
j_gene: TRBJ1-6
CDR3nt: TGCGCCAGCAGCCAGTACAAGTCTCAGAATTCACCCCTCCACTTT
CDR3aa: CASSQYKSQNSPLHF

abundance: -
v_gene: TRBV15
d_gene: -
j_gene: TRBJ2-5
CDR3nt: TGTGCCACCAGCAGAGATCGGGGCAGGGGAGAGACCCAGTACTTC
CDR3aa: CATSRDRGRGETQYF

abundance: few
v_gene: TRBV29-1
d_gene: -
j_gene: TRBJ2-3
CDR3nt: TGCAGCGTTTGGACGGGACTGCATACTACGCAGTATTTT
CDR3aa: CSVWTGLHTTQYF

abundance: -
v_gene: TRBV20-1
d_gene: TRBD1
j_gene: TRBJ2-5
CDR3nt: TGCAGTGCTAGAGATACCGGGACAGCCCAAGAGACCCAGTACTTC
CDR3aa: CSARDTGTAQETQYF

abundance: -
v_gene: TRBV5-1
d_gene: TRBD2
j_gene: TRBJ2-6
CDR3nt: TGCGCCAGCAGCTTGGAGGCTAGCGGGAGCTCTGGGGCCAACGTCCTGACTTTC
CDR3aa: CASSLEASGSSGANVLTF

abundance: -
v_gene: TRBV19
d_gene: TRBD2
j_gene: TRBJ2-3
CDR3nt: TGTGCCAGTAGTATAGATCGGCTGCTAGCGGCAGATACGCAGTATTTT
CDR3aa: CASSIDRLLAADTQYF

abundance: many
v_gene: TRBV20-1
d_gene: -
j_gene: TRBJ2-1
CDR3nt: TGCAGTGCTCAGTTCATCCCCGAGCCACAATACAATGAGCAGTTCTTC
CDR3aa: CSAQFIPEPQYNEQFF

abundance: many
v_gene: TRBV27
d_gene: -
j_gene: TRBJ1-1
CDR3nt: TGTGCCAGCAGTTTAGCGGGACTAGGGGCTTTCTTT
CDR3aa: CASSLAGLGAFF

abundance: many
v_gene: TRBV10-3
d_gene: -
j_gene: TRBJ1-1
CDR3nt: TGTGCCATCAGTGGGGGTCGGATGAACACTGAAGCTTTCTTT
CDR3aa: CAISGGRMNTEAFF

abundance: -
v_gene: TRBV20-1
d_gene: -
j_gene: TRBJ2-3
CDR3nt: TGCAGTGCTAGAGATCGGTCAGATACGCAGTATTTT
CDR3aa: CSARDRSDTQYF

abundance: -
v_gene: TRBV27
d_gene: -
j_gene: TRBJ2-1
CDR3nt: TGTGCCAGCAGCCCGTTCCAGACGTACAATGAGCAGTTCTTC
CDR3aa: CASSPFQTYNEQFF

abundance: few
v_gene: TRBV12-5
d_gene: TRBD1
j_gene: TRBJ2-1
CDR3nt: TGTGCTAGTGGATTGGTTTGGGACAGTTCCTACAATGAGCAGTTCTTC
CDR3aa: CASGLVWDSSYNEQFF

abundance: many
v_gene: TRBV13
d_gene: -
j_gene: TRBJ2-7
CDR3nt: TGTGCCAGCAGCTTGGGCAGGTACTACGAGCAGTACTTC
CDR3aa: CASSLGRYYEQYF

abundance: many
v_gene: TRBV28
d_gene: -
j_gene: TRBJ2-1
CDR3nt: TGTGCCAGCAGTTTATTCGCGCTCAGTCACCGGGACAATGAGCAGTTCTTC
CDR3aa: CASSLFALSHRDNEQFF

abundance: many
v_gene: TRBV6-2/TRBV6-3
d_gene: -
j_gene: TRBJ1-1
CDR3nt: TGTGCCAGCAGTACCAACACTGAAGCTTTCTTT
CDR3aa: CASSTNTEAFF

abundance: many
v_gene: TRBV6-5
d_gene: -
j_gene: TRBJ1-2
CDR3nt: TGTGCCAGCAGTTACAGGGTAGCCGAGTCCTATGGCTACACCTTC
CDR3aa: CASSYRVAESYGYTF

abundance: many
v_gene: TRBV12-3/TRBV12-4
d_gene: -
j_gene: TRBJ1-2
CDR3nt: TGTGCCAGCAGTTTATTCAGGGAAGTGAACTATGGCTACACCTTC
CDR3aa: CASSLFREVNYGYTF

abundance: few
v_gene: TRBV11-2
d_gene: -
j_gene: TRBJ1-4
CDR3nt: TGTGCCAGCGGCAGGGATCTAACTAATGAAAAACTGTTTTTT
CDR3aa: CASGRDLTNEKLFF

abundance: many
v_gene: TRBV7-9
d_gene: -
j_gene: TRBJ2-7
CDR3nt: TGTGCCAGCAGCTTACTCGGGCAGGAGGCGACCTACGAGCAGTACTTC
CDR3aa: CASSLLGQEATYEQYF

abundance: few
v_gene: TRBV14
d_gene: TRBD1
j_gene: TRBJ1-2
CDR3nt: TGTGCCAGCAGCCAAGGACAGGGCTGGGACTATGGCTACACCTTC
CDR3aa: CASSQGQGWDYGYTF

abundance: many
v_gene: TRBV7-2
d_gene: TRBD2
j_gene: TRBJ2-1
CDR3nt: TGTGCCAGCAGAAAGGGGACTAGCGGTTACAATGAGCAGTTCTTC
CDR3aa: CASRKGTSGYNEQFF

abundance: -
v_gene: TRBV20-1
d_gene: TRBD2
j_gene: TRBJ2-3
CDR3nt: TGCAGTGCTAGCACTAGCGGGAGTTATACCACAGATACGCAGTATTTT
CDR3aa: CSASTSGSYTTDTQYF

abundance: once
v_gene: TRBV5-1
d_gene: TRBD2
j_gene: TRBJ2-2
CDR3nt: TGCGCCAGCAGCGGGGGACTAGCGGGACGCGGGGAGCTGTTTTTT
CDR3aa: CASSGGLAGRGELFF

abundance: many
v_gene: TRBV27
d_gene: -
j_gene: TRBJ1-5
CDR3nt: TGTGCCAGCAGTGTCTTGGGCAGCATGGATCAGCCCCAGCATTTT
CDR3aa: CASSVLGSMDQPQHF

abundance: -
v_gene: TRBV6-2/TRBV6-3
d_gene: TRBD1
j_gene: TRBJ1-5
CDR3nt: TGTGCCAGCAGTACCTACAGGGGGAGGGACCAGCCCCAGCATTTT
CDR3aa: CASSTYRGRDQPQHF

abundance: -
v_gene: TRBV25-1
d_gene: -
j_gene: TRBJ2-1
CDR3nt: TGTGCCAGCAGTTCCTCTCCGGGCCCAGGTCAGTTCTTC
CDR3aa: CASSSSPGPGQFF

abundance: once
v_gene: TRBV20-1
d_gene: -
j_gene: TRBJ2-7
CDR3nt: TGCAGTGCAACCGGGACTTCGCTCGGGTACGAGCAGTACTTC
CDR3aa: CSATGTSLGYEQYF

abundance: many
v_gene: TRBV27
d_gene: TRBD2
j_gene: TRBJ2-3
CDR3nt: TGTGCCAGCAGTCCCATAGCGGGCATCAGCACAGATACGCAGTATTTT
CDR3aa: CASSPIAGISTDTQYF

abundance: few
v_gene: TRBV27
d_gene: TRBD1
j_gene: TRBJ2-2
CDR3nt: TGTGCCAGCCTGATGGGGCAGGGGGCGAGGAGGGAGCTGTTTTTT
CDR3aa: CASLMGQGARRELFF

abundance: many
v_gene: TRBV24-1
d_gene: TRBD2
j_gene: TRBJ2-1
CDR3nt: TGTGCCACCAGTGATTCGGGACTAGGTTTGTTAGGGAAATACAATGAGCAGTTCTTC
CDR3aa: CATSDSGLGLLGKYNEQFF

abundance: many
v_gene: TRBV30
d_gene: -
j_gene: TRBJ1-5
CDR3nt: TGTGCCTGGAGCCCCGCGGCCGTCGGCCCCCAGCATTTT
CDR3aa: CAWSPAAVGPQHF

abundance: many
v_gene: TRBV6-5
d_gene: TRBD2
j_gene: TRBJ2-3
CDR3nt: TGTGCCAGCAGTTACCGGCCTAGCGGGAGTACAGATACGCAGTATTTT
CDR3aa: CASSYRPSGSTDTQYF

abundance: -
v_gene: TRBV20-1
d_gene: TRBD2
j_gene: TRBJ2-3
CDR3nt: TGCAGTGCTAGAGATCATGTTGGGATAGCGGGAAGCACAGATACGCAGTATTTT
CDR3aa: CSARDHVGIAGSTDTQYF

abundance: many
v_gene: TRBV12-3/TRBV12-4
d_gene: TRBD2
j_gene: TRBJ2-7
CDR3nt: TGTGCCAGCAGTTTGCCTCGCGGCGGGAGGGGCAAAGCCGAGCAGTACTTC
CDR3aa: CASSLPRGGRGKAEQYF

abundance: many
v_gene: TRBV28
d_gene: -
j_gene: TRBJ2-7
CDR3nt: TGTGCCAGCAGTTTAGTAGGGTCTAGGGTAAGCTCCTACGAGCAGTACTTC
CDR3aa: CASSLVGSRVSSYEQYF

abundance: -
v_gene: TRBV3-1
d_gene: -
j_gene: TRBJ2-7
CDR3nt: TGTGCCAGCAGCCAAGAGGGGAGTGCCCTCTACGAGCAGTACTTC
CDR3aa: CASSQEGSALYEQYF

abundance: -
v_gene: TRBV19
d_gene: -
j_gene: TRBJ2-4
CDR3nt: TGTGCCAGTAGCCCCGAACGGTTAAACATTCAGTACTTC
CDR3aa: CASSPERLNIQYF

abundance: many
v_gene: TRBV7-9
d_gene: -
j_gene: TRBJ1-2
CDR3nt: TGTGCCAGCAGCTTACTACCGGGATCGCACCCCTATGGCTACACCTTC
CDR3aa: CASSLLPGSHPYGYTF

abundance: -
v_gene: TRBV6-2/TRBV6-3
d_gene: -
j_gene: TRBJ2-7
CDR3nt: TGTGCCAGCAGTTACAGTTGGGAATCCTACGAGCAGTACTTC
CDR3aa: CASSYSWESYEQYF